The clone carrying this T cell receptor beta chain appeared once. The target antigen is unknown. Use of 60 Vbeta and 13 Jbeta primers characterized the PCR. The protocol was immunoSEQ multiplex PCR, while the TCRdb copy is restricted to in-frame clones and leaves out a portion. Of some 65,000 clones detected, about 75% appear once; the ten largest clones hold roughly 25%. The data are from a study of cytomegalovirus exposure and HLA in healthy donors. Trimming shortened V by 4 bases and J by 2 bases, and 20 bases separated the two germline ends. The CDR3 is 17 residues long. Germline V gives CDR1 SGHRS, CDR2 YFSETQ. General study findings and limits: Presence/absence analysis assumed near-uniform sequencing depth across donors. It was reported that TCR beta sequences correctly inferred the HLA-A and HLA-B alleles for most subjects.

The rearrangement joins TRBV5-1 to TRBJ2-3; perhaps TRBD1 as D (7 bases). Sequenced material: PBMCs. The sequence came from a woman aged 40 to 55 in good health and CMV-seropositive. For the CDR3, the DNA is TGCGCCAGCAGCACACAAACGACAGGGACTTTCACAGATACGCAGTATTTT. Translation: CASSTQTTGTFTDTQYF.